The 31 T cell receptor beta chains listed next were all sequenced from one sample in a study of T cells expressing NK-cell markers. TCRdb re-called the 5' RACE reads and catalogs CDR3 proteins one per entry, DNA excluded. This sample contains about 460,000 distinct CDR3 sequences. Sequencing was performed on blood T cells: a sorted CD56 or NKG2C T cell subset, CD4+ or CD8+ T cells, or bulk PBMC T cells (not recorded which). The source is a woman between 45 and 60 years old in good health.

The chain employs TRBV12-3 or TRBV12-4 and TRBJ2-7; checking the TCRdb D call of TRBD2 is not possible without DNA. The CDR3 spans 14 residues. The CDR3 here is CASSLGRGTSEQYF.

The chain couples TRBV4-2 to TRBJ2-2; TCRdb proposes TRBD2, but this gene call is untestable without DNA. Per germline, CDR1 LGHNA and CDR2 YNFKEQ. This CDR3 has 17 residues. CDR3: CASSSLGTLKRDGELFF.

The J gene is TRBJ1-2, the V gene TRBV20-1; the TCRdb call, TRBD1, lacks DNA for checking. This CDR3 has 15 residues. Germline lookup yields CDR1 DFQATT and CDR2 SNEGSKA (reference sequence). CDR3 sequence: CSARDDRTGGYGYTF.

This rearrangement joins TRBV10-2 to TRBJ2-2. Germline values: CDR1 WSHSY, CDR2 SAAADI. This CDR3 has 16 amino acids. The CDR3 loop is CASSDLLGANTGELFF.

This rearrangement joins TRBV12-3 or TRBV12-4 to TRBJ2-1; TCRdb gives TRBD2 as the D gene, but with no DNA this cannot be confirmed. The CDR3 sequence is 16 residues long. Here the CDR3 reads CASSPGGSGRGVEQFF.

V and J are TRBV2 and TRBJ2-7. The CDR3 extends over 15 amino acids. Germline V gives CDR1 SNHLY, CDR2 FYNNEI. The CDR3 loop reads CASKDPVDSPYEQYF.

The chain couples TRBV9 to TRBJ2-3; TCRdb calls TRBD1, which cannot be checked without DNA. This CDR3 is 15 amino acids long. Germline CDR1 is SGDLS and CDR2 is YYNGEE. CDR3 residues: CASSVVMGGTDTQYF.

The chain employs TRBV6-2 or TRBV6-3 and TRBJ2-2; TCRdb designates TRBD2, a call that cannot be tested without DNA. The CDR3 totals 17 residues. From germline, CDR1 is MNHEY and CDR2 SVGEGT. This chain's CDR3 is CASSLGTSGSATGELFF.

The genes are TRBV25-1 and TRBJ2-1. This CDR3 spans 16 amino acids. CDR1 MGHDK and CDR2 SYGVNS come from the germline V gene. CDR3 sequence reads: CASSEIAETSYNEQFF. Full variable domain (outside the CDR3, taken from reference TRBV25-1 and TRBJ2-1): EADIYQTPRYLVIGTGKKITLECSQTMGHDKMYWYQQDPGMELHLIHYSYGVNSTEKGDLSSESTVSRIRTEHFPLTLESARPSHTSQYLCASSEIAETSYNEQFFGPGTRLTVL.

J is TRBJ2-3 and V is TRBV30; no DNA is available, so the TRBD2 call from TCRdb remains unchecked. Germline CDR1 reads GTSNPN; CDR2 reads SVGIG (reference sequence). This CDR3 is built from 14 residues. This CDR3 is CAWATSRTTDTQYF.

CDR3 region: CASSLARLAATDEQFF. The chain combines TRBV5-1 with TRBJ2-1; the D call of TRBD2 rests on TCRdb alone, since no DNA is present to check it. The CDR3 contains 16 residues. Germline V gives CDR1 SGHRS, CDR2 YFSETQ. The complete variable domain, with remaining parts taken from reference TRBV5-1 and TRBJ2-1, reads KAGVTQTPRYLIKTRGQQVTLSCSPISGHRSVSWYQQTPGQGLQFLFEYFSETQRNKGNFPGRFSGRQFSNSRSEMNVSTLELGDSALYLCASSLARLAATDEQFFGPGTRLTVL.

The rearrangement uses TRBV4-1 and TRBJ1-2; TCRdb's assignment of TRBD1 cannot be checked, as there is no DNA. The CDR3 is made up of 15 amino acids. Per germline, CDR1 MGHRA and CDR2 YSYEKL. The CDR3 protein is CASSQPTGRGYGYTF.

The CDR3: CSANREVYGEQFF. This chain joins TRBV20-1 and TRBJ2-1; as DNA is missing, the TRBD2 call by TCRdb cannot be tested. Germline CDR1 and CDR2: DFQATT and SNEGSKA (reference sequence). This CDR3 comprises 13 residues.

This chain uses TRBV11-3 with TRBJ2-1. Germline V gene lookup returns CDR1 SGHNT and CDR2 YENEEA. The CDR3 totals 14 residues. CDR3 amino acids: CASSEHATINEQFF.

V usage is TRBV3-1 and J usage is TRBJ2-1. This CDR3 has 11 residues. Germline CDR1 reads LGHDT; CDR2 reads YNNKEL (reference sequence). This chain's CDR3 is CASSLGGEQFF.

The V call is TRBV12-3 or TRBV12-4, the J call TRBJ1-2. This CDR3 has 13 amino acids. CDR3 in amino acids: CASSKVPNYGYTF.

The genes are TRBV20-1 and TRBJ2-1; the TCRdb call, TRBD2, lacks DNA for checking. This CDR3 is built from 18 residues. From germline, CDR1 is DFQATT and CDR2 SNEGSKA (reference sequence). The CDR3: CSARPSFLSGSLGNEQFF.

The V gene is TRBV6-5, the J gene TRBJ1-1; there is no DNA to check the TCRdb D call of TRBD1. Germline V gene sequence: CDR1 MNHEY, CDR2 SVGAGI. The CDR3 length is 13 residues. The CDR3 here is CASNKRQNPEAFF.

V is TRBV6-2 or TRBV6-3 and J is TRBJ2-1; TCRdb's D call, TRBD1, is unchecked because there is no DNA. Per the germline V gene, CDR1 is MNHEY and CDR2 is SVGEGT. The CDR3 extends over 15 amino acids. CDR3 in amino acids: CASRGRDTSYNEQFF.

The chain recombines TRBV9 with TRBJ2-2; the D gene TCRdb calls, TRBD1, cannot be checked with no DNA. Looked up from germline, CDR1 is SGDLS and CDR2 is YYNGEE. This CDR3 comprises 15 residues. The CDR3 is CASSPHQPLSGELFF.

The chain links TRBV9 to TRBJ2-3; TCRdb reports TRBD2, a call that lacks DNA to check it against. The germline V gene has CDR1 SGDLS and CDR2 YYNGEE. This CDR3 has 17 residues. CDR3 loop: CASSVKWGGTSGDTQYF. Based on the CDR3 plus reference TRBV9 and TRBJ2-3, the full variable domain is DSGVTQTPKHLITATGQRVTLRCSPRSGDLSVYWYQQSLDQGLQFLIQYYNGEERAKGNILERFSAQQFPDLHSELNLSSLELGDSALYFCASSVKWGGTSGDTQYFGPGTRLTVL.

The chain couples TRBV11-2 to TRBJ2-1. The length of the CDR3 is 11 residues. CDR1 and CDR2 (germline): SGHAT, FQNNGV. The CDR3 protein is CASSLDQKQFF.

The chain employs TRBV24-1 and TRBJ1-5; TCRdb calls TRBD1, which cannot be checked without DNA. This CDR3 comprises 13 residues. Germline V gives CDR1 KGHDR, CDR2 SFDVKD. CDR3 sequence: CATSSGMYQPQHF.

The rearrangement joins TRBV27 to TRBJ1-1; TCRdb returns TRBD1, unconfirmable since there is no DNA. Germline V gene lookup returns CDR1 MNHEY and CDR2 SMNVEV (reference sequence). This CDR3 comprises 14 residues. CDR3: CATRQGAHSTEAFF.

The rearrangement joins TRBV20-1 to TRBJ2-7; TCRdb outputs TRBD2, but without DNA this stays unchecked. The CDR3 length is 16 residues. The germline gives CDR1 DFQATT, CDR2 SNEGSKA (reference sequence). The CDR3 sequence is CSAPGTSGRAPYEQYF.

This chain links TRBV12-3 or TRBV12-4 with TRBJ2-7; with no DNA, the TCRdb D assignment of TRBD2 cannot be verified. CDR3 length: 14 amino acids. This CDR3 reads CASTLGTSGSEQYF.

The rearrangement joins TRBV24-1 to TRBJ2-3; TCRdb gives TRBD2 as the D gene, but with no DNA this cannot be confirmed. Germline lookup yields CDR1 KGHDR and CDR2 SFDVKD. The CDR3 consists of 17 residues. CDR3 protein: CATSDLGTSGSLVRQYF.

The chain has TRBV4-1 and TRBJ2-4. This CDR3 comprises 15 residues. Per germline, CDR1 MGHRA and CDR2 YSYEKL. The CDR3 here is CASSQVGLAKNIQYF.

The chain recombines TRBV5-1 with TRBJ2-6; the D gene TCRdb calls, TRBD1, cannot be checked with no DNA. This CDR3 spans 18 amino acids. Germline CDR1 and CDR2: SGHRS and YFSETQ. The CDR3: CASSHLQGANRGANVLTF.

The rearrangement joins TRBV5-1 to TRBJ2-1; TCRdb lists TRBD2, though no DNA is available to test this call. The length of the CDR3 is 15 residues. CDR1 and CDR2 (germline): SGHRS, YFSETQ. CDR3 protein: CASSEGTSGHNEQFF. The full variable domain, rest sourced from reference TRBV5-1 and TRBJ2-1, is KAGVTQTPRYLIKTRGQQVTLSCSPISGHRSVSWYQQTPGQGLQFLFEYFSETQRNKGNFPGRFSGRQFSNSRSEMNVSTLELGDSALYLCASSEGTSGHNEQFFGPGTRLTVL.

V and J are TRBV30 and TRBJ1-5. CDR3 length: 14 amino acids. The germline gives CDR1 GTSNPN, CDR2 SVGIG (reference sequence). The CDR3 sequence is CAWSPHLGNQPQHF.